These T cell receptor beta chains were read from a single sample in a study of blood T cell repertoires in COVID-19. Only in-frame clones appear in the TCRdb table, and some are missing; sequencing was by immunoSEQ multiplex PCR. The sample lists fewer than 40,000 clones, roughly nine tenths seen once, with about a quarter in the top ten. Sequencing was done on a sample of peripheral blood. The source is an elderly woman with active or convalescent COVID-19. The CDR3 runs from the conserved cysteine through the conserved F or W. The D gene is left open where the match is weak. Clone size is stated in some rows and not others, as once, few, many or a class when expanded.

V,J,size,D,CDR3,DNA
TRBV30,TRBJ2-7,once,.,CAWSQGTYEQYF,TGTGCCTGGAGTCAGGGCACCTACGAGCAGTACTTC
TRBV4-1,TRBJ1-1,.,.,CASSQEGIRGAMNTEAFF,TGCGCCAGCAGCCAAGAAGGTATCAGGGGTGCCATGAACACTGAAGCTTTCTTT
TRBV9,TRBJ2-2,.,.,CASSERGGNTGELFF,TGTGCCAGCAGCGAAAGGGGGGGGAACACCGGGGAGCTGTTTTTT
TRBV7-2,TRBJ2-5,.,.,CASSLSTGETQYF,TGTGCCAGCAGCTTGAGTACCGGGGAGACCCAGTACTTC
TRBV29-1,TRBJ1-4,.,.,CSVTTQIGSEKLFF,TGCAGCGTTACAACACAGATTGGGAGCGAAAAACTGTTTTTT
TRBV7-8,TRBJ1-5,.,.,CASSLAGGSNQPQHF,TGTGCCAGCAGCTTAGCCGGGGGGAGCAATCAGCCCCAGCATTTT
TRBV9,TRBJ2-1,.,TRBD2,CASSVYRPGTSGQNNEQFF,TGTGCCAGCAGCGTATATCGGCCCGGGACTAGCGGACAAAACAATGAGCAGTTCTTC
TRBV12-3/TRBV12-4,TRBJ1-4,.,.,CASSFMEEKLFF,TGTGCCAGCAGTTTTATGGAGGAAAAACTGTTTTTT
TRBV11-2,TRBJ1-5,.,TRBD1,CASSLDREGNQPQHF,TGTGCCAGCAGCCTTGACAGGGAGGGCAATCAGCCCCAGCATTTT
TRBV30,TRBJ1-2,.,TRBD1,CAWRRGQGISYGYTF,TGTGCCTGGAGGAGGGGACAGGGTATTTCCTATGGCTACACCTTC
TRBV2,TRBJ1-2,.,TRBD1,CANGHTQGNYGYTF,TGTGCCAACGGGCACACACAGGGGAATTATGGCTACACCTTC
TRBV28,TRBJ1-6,.,TRBD1,CASSLAQGASNSPLHF,TGTGCCAGCAGTTTAGCCCAGGGGGCGAGTAATTCACCCCTCCACTTT
TRBV15,TRBJ2-1,.,TRBD1,CATSREGTGRYNEQFF,TGTGCCACCAGCAGAGAAGGGACAGGGAGATACAATGAGCAGTTCTTC
TRBV19,TRBJ2-2,.,TRBD2,CASSRSGVNTGELFF,TGTGCCAGTAGTAGGAGCGGGGTGAACACCGGGGAGCTGTTTTTT
TRBV20-1,TRBJ1-5,.,TRBD1,CSASTGGYQPQHF,TGCAGTGCTAGTACAGGGGGCTATCAGCCCCAGCATTTT
TRBV30,TRBJ1-4,once,TRBD1,CAWRAGTGDRNEKLFF,TGTGCCTGGAGAGCCGGGACAGGGGACCGTAATGAAAAACTGTTTTTT
TRBV27,TRBJ1-2,.,.,CASSRNREGYGYTF,TGTGCCAGCAGTCGTAACAGGGAGGGGTATGGCTACACCTTC
TRBV18,TRBJ2-2,.,TRBD1,CASSRDRGSGELFF,TGTGCCAGCTCACGTGACAGGGGGTCCGGGGAGCTGTTTTTT
TRBV6-7,TRBJ1-5,once,.,CASSQTRNSNQPQHF,TGTGCCAGCAGTCAGACAAGAAATAGCAATCAGCCCCAGCATTTT
TRBV30,TRBJ2-1,.,.,CAWSPRQAYSHNEQFF,TGTGCCTGGAGTCCTAGACAGGCGTATAGCCACAATGAGCAGTTCTTC
TRBV3-1/TRBV3-2,TRBJ2-4,.,.,CASSQSWTGLNIQYF,TGTGCCAGCAGCCAAAGTTGGACGGGACTAAACATTCAGTACTTC
TRBV18,TRBJ2-2,.,TRBD2,CASSPAGVTTGELFF,TGTGCCAGCTCACCAGCGGGAGTCACTACCGGGGAGCTGTTTTTT
TRBV2,TRBJ2-5,.,.,CASGQYQETQYF,TGTGCCAGCGGTCAGTACCAAGAGACCCAGTACTTC
TRBV28,TRBJ2-7,.,.,CASSLPRALYEQYF,TGTGCCAGCAGTCTACCGAGGGCTCTATACGAGCAGTACTTC
TRBV18,TRBJ2-7,once,.,CASSPLPATALTYEQYF,TGTGCCAGCTCACCCCTACCAGCGACGGCCCTGACGTACGAGCAGTACTTC
TRBV7-9,TRBJ1-2,.,.,CASSFMQELYGYTF,TGTGCCAGCAGCTTTATGCAAGAACTTTATGGCTACACCTTC
TRBV3-1/TRBV3-2,TRBJ2-7,.,.,CASSQLRGYEQYF,TGTGCCAGCAGCCAATTACGGGGCTACGAGCAGTACTTC
TRBV5-8,TRBJ2-3,.,TRBD2,CASSLILAGGQDTQYF,TGTGCCAGCAGCTTGATTCTAGCGGGGGGGCAAGATACGCAGTATTTT
TRBV19,TRBJ2-1,.,TRBD1,CASSVLGQNVGEQFF,TGTGCCAGTAGTGTCCTGGGACAGAACGTGGGTGAGCAGTTCTTC
TRBV5-1,TRBJ2-2,.,.,CASSLIPSDTGELFF,TGCGCCAGCAGCCTCATTCCGTCAGACACCGGGGAGCTGTTTTTT
TRBV6-6,TRBJ1-2,.,.,CASRGADSLRGYTF,TGTGCCAGCAGAGGGGCAGACAGCCTCCGAGGCTACACCTTC
TRBV6-2/TRBV6-3,TRBJ1-1,.,TRBD1,CASSYYGTGVLNTEAFF,TGTGCCAGCAGTTACTACGGGACAGGGGTTTTGAACACTGAAGCTTTCTTT
TRBV5-5,TRBJ2-1,.,TRBD1,CASSEGGRGLDNEQFF,TGTGCCAGCAGCGAGGGGGGCAGGGGGCTCGACAATGAGCAGTTCTTC
TRBV5-6,TRBJ2-5,.,TRBD2,CASSEDYGGGETQYF,TGTGCCAGCAGCGAGGACTATGGCGGGGGAGAGACCCAGTACTTC
TRBV27,TRBJ1-5,.,.,CASSPYRDSNQPQHF,TGTGCCAGCAGTCCTTACAGGGATAGCAATCAGCCCCAGCATTTT
TRBV5-1,TRBJ1-4,.,.,CASSRGSVLNEKLFF,TGCGCCAGCAGCAGGGGGTCGGTCCTTAATGAAAAACTGTTTTTT
TRBV10-1,TRBJ2-2,.,TRBD2,CASTDQKRGSTNTGELFF,TGCGCCAGCACTGACCAAAAGCGGGGGTCAACGAACACCGGGGAGCTGTTTTTT
TRBV9,TRBJ2-3,.,TRBD2,CASSVASGGSLRDTQYF,TGTGCCAGCAGCGTAGCTAGCGGGGGGTCCCTGAGAGATACGCAGTATTTT
TRBV12-3/TRBV12-4,TRBJ1-3,.,TRBD1,CASWTGTGNTIYF,TGTGCCAGCTGGACAGGGACTGGAAACACCATATATTTT
TRBV19,TRBJ2-7,.,TRBD1,CASSSTGGPSYEQYF,TGTGCCAGTAGCTCCACAGGGGGTCCGTCCTACGAGCAGTACTTC
TRBV24-1,TRBJ2-7,.,.,CATSDYLGYEQYF,TGTGCCACCAGTGATTACCTCGGGTACGAGCAGTACTTC
TRBV5-1,TRBJ1-6,.,.,CASSLGDRNSPLHF,TGCGCCAGCAGCTTGGGTGACAGAAATTCACCCCTCCACTTT
TRBV3-1/TRBV3-2,TRBJ1-1,.,TRBD1,CASSQEGNRGPGTEAFF,TGTGCCAGCAGCCAAGAAGGAAACAGGGGGCCGGGCACTGAAGCTTTCTTT
TRBV6-5,TRBJ2-5,.,.,CASSYRQLQETQYF,TGTGCCAGCAGTTACCGACAGCTCCAAGAGACCCAGTACTTC
TRBV3-1/TRBV3-2,TRBJ1-4,.,.,CASSRSGGIGEKLFF,TGTGCCAGCAGCCGATCCGGGGGTATAGGCGAAAAACTGTTTTTT
TRBV30,TRBJ1-2,once,.,CAWGGQLYGYTF,TGTGCCTGGGGAGGACAACTCTATGGCTACACCTTC
TRBV10-1,TRBJ2-7,.,TRBD1,CASSESQGATNVQYF,TGCGCCAGCAGTGAGTCACAGGGGGCTACAAACGTGCAGTACTTC
TRBV29-1,TRBJ1-1,.,.,CSVHRETEAFF,TGCAGCGTCCACAGGGAGACTGAAGCTTTCTTT
TRBV19,TRBJ1-6,.,.,CASSPPPSGLSPLHF,TGTGCCAGTAGTCCTCCCCCCAGTGGACTTAGTCCCCTCCACTTT
TRBV27,TRBJ1-1,.,.,CASSLLGRTEAFF,TGTGCCAGCAGTTTATTGGGGAGAACTGAAGCTTTCTTT
TRBV5-6,TRBJ2-7,once,TRBD1,CASSFMGQAISYEQYF,TGTGCCAGCAGCTTTATGGGACAGGCAATCTCCTACGAGCAGTACTTC
TRBV6-5,TRBJ2-1,once,TRBD2,CASSYSTSGGEQFF,TGTGCCAGCAGTTATTCTACTAGCGGGGGCGAGCAGTTCTTC
TRBV28,TRBJ1-5,once,TRBD1,CASSLLPGTDNQPQHF,TGTGCCAGCAGTTTACTCCCCGGGACAGATAATCAGCCCCAGCATTTT
TRBV7-9,TRBJ1-6,.,TRBD1,CASSSDRVNSPLHF,TGTGCCAGCAGCTCCGACAGGGTAAATTCACCCCTCCACTTT
TRBV5-1,TRBJ2-2,.,.,CASSLVPDTGELFF,TGCGCCAGCAGCTTGGTTCCAGACACCGGGGAGCTGTTTTTT
TRBV4-2,TRBJ2-2,.,.,CASSQYYTGELFF,TGTGCCAGCAGCCAGTACTACACCGGGGAGCTGTTTTTT
TRBV7-9,TRBJ1-2,.,.,CASSLGDRSGGYTF,TGTGCCAGCAGCTTAGGCGACAGGTCCGGGGGCTACACCTTC
TRBV10-1,TRBJ2-7,.,TRBD1,CASSKRQGSEQYF,TGCGCCAGCAGCAAAAGACAGGGGAGCGAGCAGTACTTC
TRBV6-2/TRBV6-3,TRBJ2-7,.,.,CASSSPSSGQYEQYF,TGTGCCAGCAGTTCTCCCTCTAGCGGACAGTACGAGCAGTACTTC